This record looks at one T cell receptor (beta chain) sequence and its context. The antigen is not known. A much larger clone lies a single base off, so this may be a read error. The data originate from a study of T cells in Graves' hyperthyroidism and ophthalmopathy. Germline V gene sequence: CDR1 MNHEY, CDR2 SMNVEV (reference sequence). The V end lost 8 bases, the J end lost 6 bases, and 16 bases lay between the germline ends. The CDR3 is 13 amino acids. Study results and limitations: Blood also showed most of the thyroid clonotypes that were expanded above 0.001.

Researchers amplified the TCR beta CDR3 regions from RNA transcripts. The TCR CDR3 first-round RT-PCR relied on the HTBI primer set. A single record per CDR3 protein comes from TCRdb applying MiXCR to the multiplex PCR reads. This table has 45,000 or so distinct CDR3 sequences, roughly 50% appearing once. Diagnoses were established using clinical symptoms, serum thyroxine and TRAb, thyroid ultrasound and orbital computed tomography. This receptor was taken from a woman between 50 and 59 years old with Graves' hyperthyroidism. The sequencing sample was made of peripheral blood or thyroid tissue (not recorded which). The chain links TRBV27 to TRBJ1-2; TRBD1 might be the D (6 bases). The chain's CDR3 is CASLLSGGDGYTF. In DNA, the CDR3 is TGTGCCAGCCTACTCTCCGGGGGCGATGGCTACACCTTC.